These 27 T cell receptor beta chains came from one sample sequenced in a study of cytomegalovirus exposure and HLA in healthy donors. It was with 60 Vbeta and 13 Jbeta primers that the PCR ran. Using immunoSEQ multiplex PCR, the repertoire was profiled, and TCRdb retains in-frame clones only, with some absent. The sample contains more than 60,000 clones, approximately 81% of which appear only once. The sample taken for sequencing was PBMCs. Every receptor here comes from a woman between 40 and 55 years old in good health and CMV-seropositive.

CDR3 residues: CASTGGAKNTEAFF. The CDR3, as DNA: TGTGCCAGCACAGGTGGGGCGAAGAACACTGAAGCTTTCTTT. The V gene is TRBV9, the J gene TRBJ1-1; possibly TRBD1 for D (5 bases). Germline lookup yields CDR1 SGDLS and CDR2 YYNGEE. Trimming took off 6 bases at V and 1 base at J, with 13 bases between the two ends. CDR3 size: 14 residues.

The chain has TRBV27 and TRBJ2-6; TRBD2 aligns across 10 bases. The germline V gene encodes CDR1 MNHEY and CDR2 SMNVEV (reference sequence). The CDR3 sequence is 18 residues long. V shed 4 bases, J shed 3 bases, and the junction held 9 bases outside the gene matches. This chain's CDR3 is CASSWGLAGVGGANVLTF. The CDR3 DNA reads as TGTGCCAGCAGTTGGGGTCTAGCGGGGGTTGGTGGGGCCAACGTCCTGACTTTC.

The chain employs TRBV19 and TRBJ2-7; 8 nucleotides line up with TRBD1. The CDR3 loop spans 15 amino acids. Germline values: CDR1 LNHDA, CDR2 SQIVND (reference sequence). Germline trimming cut 5 bases from V and 3 bases from J; bases unmatched to any gene: 9. CDR3 sequence reads: CASSYGGQGVYEQYF. CDR3 sequence (DNA): TGTGCCAGTAGTTACGGAGGACAGGGCGTCTACGAGCAGTACTTC.

This clone was seen just once. V and J are TRBV4-1 and TRBJ2-5, with a possible D match to TRBD1 (6 bases). The CDR3 consists of 17 residues. Trimming pared 0 bases from V and 3 bases from J, leaving 17 bases between. Germline V gene sequence: CDR1 MGHRA, CDR2 YSYEKL. The CDR3 coding sequence is TGCGCCAGCAGCCAAGATTTGTTCGAGGGGGACGAAGAGACCCAGTACTTC. It translates to CASSQDLFEGDEETQYF.

The V and J genes are TRBV27 and TRBJ1-2; 11 bases align to TRBD1. The germline gives CDR1 MNHEY, CDR2 SMNVEV (reference sequence). The CDR3 is 15 residues long. The junction had 7 bases not matched to a gene; V was cut back by 5 bases and J by 5 bases. CDR3 in amino acids: CASSPGQGAWYGYTF. CDR3 DNA: TGTGCCAGCAGTCCCGGACAGGGGGCTTGGTATGGCTACACCTTC.

CDR3 loop: CASSLHRDSAYEQYF. Here the CDR3 DNA reads TGTGCCAGCAGCCTCCACCGGGACAGCGCTTACGAGCAGTACTTC. This sequence joins TRBV7-2 and TRBJ2-7; 7 bases line up with TRBD1. Germline CDR1 and CDR2: SGHTA and FQGNSA. The CDR3 covers 15 residues. The ends lost 5 bases at V and 4 bases at J; junction bases unmatched: 11.

J is TRBJ1-2 and V is TRBV7-2, with D tentatively TRBD1 (6 bases). V dropped 5 bases and J dropped 4 bases, with 11 bases sitting between them. The germline CDR1 and CDR2 sequences are SGHTA and FQGNSA. The CDR3 is 13 amino acids. The CDR3 DNA reads TGTGCCAGCAGCACTGGACAGATCTATGGCTACACCTTC. Translating gives CASSTGQIYGYTF.

This sequence joins TRBV27 and TRBJ2-5; 7 nucleotides match TRBD1. The CDR3 has 14 amino acids. CDR1 is MNHEY and CDR2 is SMNVEV in the germline V gene (reference sequence). V lost 3 bases, J lost 6 bases, and 7 bases stayed unmatched. CDR3 in amino acids: CASSFSDRVKTQYF. The DNA of the CDR3 is TGTGCCAGCAGTTTCTCTGACAGGGTAAAGACCCAGTACTTC.

CDR3 in DNA: TGTGCCATCAGTGAGCCTCAACTTACGCAGTATTTT. Translating gives CAISEPQLTQYF. The rearrangement links TRBV10-3 to TRBJ2-3; D remains unclear. Trimming shortened V by 2 bases and J by 8 bases, and 8 bases separated the two germline ends. The CDR3 is 12 residues long. From germline, CDR1 is ENHRY and CDR2 SYGVKD.

The rearrangement links TRBV7-9 to TRBJ2-3, with 8 bases aligning to TRBD2. The J segment lost 3 bases and the V segment lost 5 bases, leaving 10 bases of the junction unmatched. Germline V gene data show CDR1 as SEHNR and CDR2 as FQNEAQ (reference sequence). The CDR3 runs 16 residues. Written as DNA, the CDR3 is TGTGCCAGCAGCGCCCCGGGGGGGCGAGGGACAGATACGCAGTATTTT. Protein sequence: CASSAPGGRGTDTQYF.

The rearrangement uses TRBV7-6 and TRBJ2-7; 10 bases line up with TRBD1. The V gene end was trimmed by 7 bases and the J gene end by 2 bases; junction bases not matched to a gene: 5. Looked up from germline, CDR1 is SGHVS and CDR2 is FNYEAQ. This CDR3 is built from 14 residues. The CDR3 loop reads CASTLGTGAYEQYF. CDR3 sequence (DNA): TGTGCCAGCACCTTGGGGACAGGGGCCTACGAGCAGTACTTC.

This chain's CDR3 is CASSLASGGVSQPQHF. The CDR3 nucleotides read TGTGCCAGCAGCTTAGCGTCGGGGGGGGTAAGTCAGCCCCAGCATTTT. V usage is TRBV7-9 and J usage is TRBJ1-5; tentatively, D is TRBD1 (5 bases). The CDR3 contains 16 residues. V dropped 0 bases and J dropped 6 bases, with 15 bases sitting between them. Germline V lookup: CDR1 SEHNR, CDR2 FQNEAQ (reference sequence).

The chain combines TRBV6-5 with TRBJ1-4, with 8 bases that match TRBD1. Unmatched junction bases numbered 6, after V lost 5 bases and J lost 4 bases. From germline, CDR1 is MNHEY and CDR2 SVGAGI. The CDR3 has 15 residues. The CDR3 sequence: CASSPRTGLNEKLFF. In DNA, the CDR3 is TGTGCCAGCAGTCCTAGGACAGGGCTTAATGAAAAACTGTTTTTT.

The rearrangement uses TRBV4-3 and TRBJ2-5; TRBD2 might be the D (6 bases). Between the trimmed V and J ends, which lost 4 bases and 5 bases, there was a span of 11 bases. This CDR3 has 13 amino acids. Germline values: CDR1 LGHNA, CDR2 YSLEER. The CDR3 here is CASSPSGGETQYF. The CDR3 DNA reads TGCGCCAGCAGCCCGTCTGGGGGGGAGACCCAGTACTTC.

The chain combines TRBV6-5 with TRBJ2-6, with D maybe TRBD1 (5 bases). This CDR3 region has 15 residues. Germline loops: CDR1 MNHEY, CDR2 SVGAGI. V dropped 2 bases and J dropped 1 base, with 6 bases sitting between them. Written as DNA, the CDR3 is TGTGCCAGCAGTTACGCAGGGTCTGGGGCCAACGTCCTGACTTTC. Its protein is CASSYAGSGANVLTF.

V gene TRBV9 combines with J gene TRBJ1-5; no firm D call. V shed 3 bases and J shed 0 bases, with 10 bases lying between them. The CDR3 covers 15 residues. Germline V lookup: CDR1 SGDLS, CDR2 YYNGEE. DNA of the CDR3: TGTGCCAGCAGCGGAGGGTTGTTTAGCAATCAGCCCCAGCATTTT. This codes for CASSGGLFSNQPQHF.

The V call is TRBV28, the J call TRBJ1-4; D is ambiguous. Deletions cut 4 bases from V and 0 bases from J, with 12 bases between. Per the germline V gene, CDR1 is MDHEN and CDR2 is SYDVKM. The CDR3 sequence is 16 residues long. DNA of the CDR3: TGTGCCAGCAGTTCACTTACCCCTGCAACTAATGAAAAACTGTTTTTT. Its protein is CASSSLTPATNEKLFF.

The rearrangement joins TRBV19 to TRBJ1-4; TRBD1 agrees at 7 bases. Germline values: CDR1 LNHDA, CDR2 SQIVND (reference sequence). The CDR3 covers 14 residues. The junction had 5 bases not matched to a gene; V was cut back by 6 bases and J by 4 bases. The chain's CDR3 is CASSRTGYNEKLFF. In DNA form, the CDR3 reads TGTGCCAGTAGCCGGACAGGCTATAATGAAAAACTGTTTTTT.

The chain couples TRBV11-3 to TRBJ2-5, with 12 bases identical to TRBD1. The V segment lost 3 bases and the J segment 2 bases; nucleotides outside the gene matches: 10. CDR3 length: 18 amino acids. Germline assignment: CDR1 SGHNT and CDR2 YENEEA. The CDR3 protein is CASSLGQGAPSEQETQYF. CDR3 nucleotides: TGTGCCAGCAGCTTGGGACAGGGGGCACCTAGCGAACAAGAGACCCAGTACTTC.

In regard to this clone: At one boundary the junction diverges from the germline segment, which might be a read error. This chain connects TRBV7-9 to TRBJ1-6; D perhaps matches TRBD1 (6 bases). The CDR3 covers 14 residues. Germline CDR1 SEHNR, CDR2 FQNEAQ (reference sequence). The CDR3 sequence is CSSSLGTQNSPLHF. Written as DNA, the CDR3 is TGTTCCAGCAGCCTTGGGACACAAAATTCACCCCTCCACTTT.

This clone was counted a single time. Other DNA variants within this sample encode the same CDR3. The rearrangement uses TRBV19 and TRBJ1-1; 9 bases agree with TRBD1. CDR3 length: 14 amino acids. The V segment lost 5 bases and the J segment 5 bases; nucleotides outside the gene matches: 6. The V gene's germline CDR1 is LNHDA and CDR2 SQIVND (reference sequence). CDR3 loop: CASSVQGAGTEAFF. In DNA, the CDR3 is TGTGCCAGTAGTGTACAGGGGGCCGGGACTGAAGCTTTCTTT.

The CDR3 DNA follows: TGTGCCAGCAGCTGGGATGGGGGACAGAATAATTCACCCCTCCACTTT. The encoded protein is CASSWDGGQNNSPLHF. The chain employs TRBV7-6 and TRBJ1-6, with 7 bases that match TRBD1. The CDR3 is 16 amino acids. Looked up from germline, CDR1 is SGHVS and CDR2 is FNYEAQ. V gave up 4 bases and J gave up 5 bases; unmatched junction bases: 8.

The chain uses TRBV7-3 and TRBJ1-2; TRBD1 matches 7 bases. The V gene end was trimmed by 1 base and the J gene end by 6 bases; junction bases not matched to a gene: 5. The CDR3 sequence is 14 residues long. CDR1 and CDR2 (germline): SGHTA, FQGTGA. CDR3 DNA: TGTGCCAGCAGCTTAAAGGCCCAGGGGGATGGCTACACCTTC. This codes for CASSLKAQGDGYTF.

With respect to this clone: The same CDR3 is also encoded by other DNA sequences in this sample. V usage is TRBV7-2 and J usage is TRBJ2-5, with D unresolved. The length of the CDR3 is 15 residues. The germline CDR1 and CDR2 sequences are SGHTA and FQGNSA. V lost 1 base and J lost 2, with 11 bases in between. The chain's CDR3 is CASSLVGADQETQYF. Written as DNA, the CDR3 is TGTGCCAGCAGCTTAGTTGGTGCAGATCAAGAGACCCAGTACTTC.

Only a few counts were recorded for this clone. The chain combines TRBV9 with TRBJ2-5; the D is unclear. The germline V gene encodes CDR1 SGDLS and CDR2 YYNGEE. The CDR3 totals 17 residues. Trimming took off 0 bases at V and 7 bases at J, with 22 bases between the two ends. CDR3 coding DNA: TGTGCCAGCAGCGTAGCCCCGCGGCCTGGCATCCTAGGGACCCAGTACTTC. Its protein product is CASSVAPRPGILGTQYF. Looking up the rest from reference TRBV9 and TRBJ2-5 gives the full variable domain: DSGVTQTPKHLITATGQRVTLRCSPRSGDLSVYWYQQSLDQGLQFLIQYYNGEERAKGNILERFSAQQFPDLHSELNLSSLELGDSALYFCASSVAPRPGILGTQYFGPGTRLLVL.

This chain joins TRBV5-1 and TRBJ2-5, with D maybe TRBD2 (6 bases). The CDR3 has 15 residues. V was cut by 0 bases and J by 1 base, with 10 bases left in between. Germline CDR1 is SGHRS and CDR2 is YFSETQ. This CDR3 is CASSLDPGGQETQYF. Written as DNA, the CDR3 is TGCGCCAGCAGCTTGGACCCCGGGGGCCAAGAGACCCAGTACTTC.

This clone is a singleton in its sample. Other DNA sequences in this sample translate to the same CDR3. V usage is TRBV7-2 and J usage is TRBJ1-3; TRBD1 might be the D (5 bases). The CDR3 runs to 17 residues. CDR1 and CDR2 (germline): SGHTA, FQGNSA. V was trimmed by 1 base and J by 4 bases, leaving 17 bases between them. CDR3 nucleotides: TGTGCCAGCAGCTTAGATGGCAGGGAAGGATCGGGAAACACCATATATTTT. Translation gives CASSLDGREGSGNTIYF.